This T cell receptor beta chain was captured by sequencing in a study of blood T cells in healthy people across ages. Study-level information: For every two T cells, template switching captured about one barcoded beta molecule. Study-wide findings and caveats: Long-lived donors carried more naive CD4+ cells and greater diversity than aged donors. Donor CMV status, an unknown factor, possibly confounded changes in expanded clonotypes. Per million T cells, TCR beta diversity dropped roughly linearly as age increased.

Note on this clonotype: As yet, its antigen is unknown.

Next came a second PCR, run for roughly 7 to 12 cycles, which used a sample-barcoded 5' primer along with a J-beta primer mix. TCRdb ran MiXCR on the 5' RACE reads and lists one entry per CDR3 protein. The table includes about 1.6 million distinct CDR3 sequences, approximately 32% detected once. The TCR sequence derives from a woman aged 25-40 years in good health. The source material was blood.

The CDR3 bases are TGTGCCAGCAGCCAATCCGGATCCGGACGGATTGGGTACTTC. The encoded protein is CASSQSGSGRIGYF. This chain connects TRBV3-1 to TRBJ2-4; D unresolved. V lost 2 bases to trimming and J lost 15 bases, with 20 bases between them. Germline V CDR1 and CDR2: LGHDT, YNNKEL (reference sequence). The CDR3 runs to 14 residues.